Below, 16 T cell receptor beta chains from the same sample are listed, as sequenced in a study of blood T cell repertoires in COVID-19. The table came from immunoSEQ multiplex PCR; TCRdb's copy has only in-frame clones and leaves some out. The table shows hundreds of thousands of clones, with approximately 88% occurring only once. Sequencing was carried out using PBMCs or T cells enriched from blood (not recorded which). These receptors were obtained from a woman in her 30s with acute COVID-19.

The chain joins TRBV9 to TRBJ2-3; 9 nucleotides match TRBD1. The germline gives CDR1 SGDLS, CDR2 YYNGEE. Trimming took 3 bases from V and 2 from J; bases not matched to a gene: 7. This CDR3 is 16 amino acids long. DNA for the CDR3: TGTGCCAGCAGCGCCTACGGACAGGGGATCACAGATACGCAGTATTTT. It is translated as CASSAYGQGITDTQYF.

The rearrangement joins TRBV5-1 to TRBJ2-7; 7 bases fit TRBD2. The V segment lost 3 bases and the J segment 3 bases; nucleotides outside the gene matches: 6. Germline values: CDR1 SGHRS, CDR2 YFSETQ. The CDR3 extends over 14 amino acids. For the CDR3, the DNA is TGCGCCAGCAGCTCTGCGGGAGACAACTACGAGCAGTACTTC. Protein product: CASSSAGDNYEQYF.

This clone was observed once. The CDR3 DNA follows: TGTGCCTGGAAAGCAGGGCCGAACACTGAAGCTTTCTTT. Amino acids: CAWKAGPNTEAFF. The chain links TRBV30 to TRBJ1-1; possibly TRBD1 for D (5 bases). V dropped 4 bases and J dropped 1 base, with 10 bases sitting between them. The germline V gene encodes CDR1 GTSNPN and CDR2 SVGIG (reference sequence). The CDR3 totals 13 residues.

This chain connects TRBV4-2 to TRBJ2-1; TRBD2 matches 8 bases. Per germline, CDR1 LGHNA and CDR2 YNFKEQ. The CDR3 runs to 15 residues. J lost 5 bases, V lost 0 bases, and 3 bases had no gene match. Here the CDR3 DNA reads TGTGCCAGCAGCCAAGAAGGGACTAGAGACAATGAGCAGTTCTTC. Protein: CASSQEGTRDNEQFF.

The V call is TRBV6-5, the J call TRBJ2-7; perhaps TRBD2 as D (6 bases). Germline loops: CDR1 MNHEY, CDR2 SVGAGI. The CDR3 is made up of 12 amino acids. V was trimmed by 6 bases and J by 10 bases, leaving 16 bases between them. CDR3: CASRVSGLQQYF. CDR3 nucleotide sequence: TGTGCCAGCAGGGTCAGCGGGTTACAACAGTACTTC.

This clone was found once. The chain carries TRBV18 and TRBJ1-3; D is ambiguous. Germline V gives CDR1 KGHSH, CDR2 LQKENI. The V end lost 5 bases, the J end lost 0 bases, and 8 bases lay between the germline ends. The CDR3 is made up of 14 amino acids. CDR3 in amino acids: CASSDMSSGNTIYF. The DNA for the CDR3 is TGTGCCAGCTCAGACATGAGCTCTGGAAACACCATATATTTT.

This clone was seen only once. V and J are TRBV6-2 or TRBV6-3 and TRBJ2-7, with D hard to call. The CDR3 sequence is 11 residues long. V lost 2 bases to trimming and J lost 5 bases, with 4 bases between them. Germline V gene data show CDR1 as MNHEY and CDR2 as SVGEGT. For the CDR3, the DNA is TGTGCCAGCAGTTACCTCCACGAGCAGTACTTC. Its protein is CASSYLHEQYF.

This clone was seen a single time. The chain links TRBV6-6 to TRBJ1-1, with a possible D match to TRBD1 (6 bases). Germline V gene lookup returns CDR1 MNHNY and CDR2 SVGAGI (reference sequence). V was clipped by 2 bases and J by 5 bases, with 9 bases between them. There are 13 residues in the CDR3. The CDR3 bases are TGTGCCAGCAGTTACGTTAGGGGGACTGAAGCTTTCTTT. It is translated as CASSYVRGTEAFF.

The V and J genes are TRBV18 and TRBJ1-2; maybe TRBD1 (6 bases). The CDR3 has 17 residues. The V gene lost 2 bases and the J gene lost 2 bases, with 18 bases spanning the gap. Germline V gene sequence: CDR1 KGHSH, CDR2 LQKENI. CDR3 bases: TGTGCCAGCTCACCAAGGTCCCCTGGGCAGGGGAACTATGGCTACACCTTC. It codes for CASSPRSPGQGNYGYTF.

This clone was detected once. The chain combines TRBV5-1 with TRBJ2-1; D remains unclear. Deletions cut 2 bases from V and 3 bases from J, with 3 bases between. Germline CDR1 SGHRS, CDR2 YFSETQ. The CDR3 is 12 amino acids. The CDR3 protein is CASSFIYNEQFF. CDR3 DNA: TGCGCCAGCAGCTTTATCTACAATGAGCAGTTCTTC. The full variable domain, rest sourced from reference TRBV5-1 and TRBJ2-1, is KAGVTQTPRYLIKTRGQQVTLSCSPISGHRSVSWYQQTPGQGLQFLFEYFSETQRNKGNFPGRFSGRQFSNSRSEMNVSTLELGDSALYLCASSFIYNEQFFGPGTRLTVL.

The chain has TRBV4-3 and TRBJ2-1; 7 bases align to TRBD1. This CDR3 is 15 amino acids long. V was clipped by 1 base and J by 3 bases; unmatched bases: 3. CDR1 and CDR2 (germline): LGHNA, YSLEER. The CDR3 DNA sequence: TGCGCCAGCAGCCAAGGAGGGGGCTTCTACAATGAGCAGTTCTTC. This encodes CASSQGGGFYNEQFF.

This rearrangement joins TRBV25-1 to TRBJ2-2; 8 positions agree with TRBD1. V lost 3 bases, J lost 3 bases, and 3 bases stayed unmatched. This CDR3 region has 15 residues. The germline gives CDR1 MGHDK, CDR2 SYGVNS. The CDR3 loop reads CASSDGTGYTGELFF. The CDR3, as DNA: TGTGCCAGCAGTGACGGGACAGGTTACACCGGGGAGCTGTTTTTT.

The chain joins TRBV5-6 to TRBJ1-3; D not resolved. The CDR3 length is 15 residues. V was shortened by 7 bases and J by 0 bases, with 14 bases between the two germline ends. Germline lookup yields CDR1 SGHDT and CDR2 YYEEEE. CDR3 DNA: TGTGCCAGCCGTTACAGCTCCCGCTCTGGAAACACCATATATTTT. This encodes CASRYSSRSGNTIYF.

The chain employs TRBV19 and TRBJ2-5, with 9 bases fitting TRBD1. The CDR3 is made up of 14 amino acids. Germline V gene sequence: CDR1 LNHDA, CDR2 SQIVND (reference sequence). Trimming cost V 8 bases and J 3 bases; bases outside gene matches: 7. The CDR3 region is CASGRQGGEETQYF. Here the CDR3 DNA reads TGTGCCAGTGGGCGACAGGGGGGCGAAGAGACCCAGTACTTC.

This rearrangement joins TRBV10-1 to TRBJ1-1; D unresolved. The CDR3 length is 14 residues. The germline CDR1 and CDR2 sequences are WNHNN and SYGVQD (reference sequence). Trimming left V 3 bases short and J 0 bases short, with 8 bases between. The DNA of the CDR3 is TGCGCCAGCAGTGAAAACAGTGTGAACACTGAAGCTTTCTTT. Its translation: CASSENSVNTEAFF.

This chain joins TRBV21-1 and TRBJ2-3; the D segment call TRBD1 is taken from the table without a DNA check. TRBV21-1 represents a pseudogene. The CDR3 consists of 12 residues. The CDR3 spells CASSIQGDTQYF. The CDR3 nucleotides read TGTGCCAGCAGCATCCAGGGGGATACGCAGTATTTT.